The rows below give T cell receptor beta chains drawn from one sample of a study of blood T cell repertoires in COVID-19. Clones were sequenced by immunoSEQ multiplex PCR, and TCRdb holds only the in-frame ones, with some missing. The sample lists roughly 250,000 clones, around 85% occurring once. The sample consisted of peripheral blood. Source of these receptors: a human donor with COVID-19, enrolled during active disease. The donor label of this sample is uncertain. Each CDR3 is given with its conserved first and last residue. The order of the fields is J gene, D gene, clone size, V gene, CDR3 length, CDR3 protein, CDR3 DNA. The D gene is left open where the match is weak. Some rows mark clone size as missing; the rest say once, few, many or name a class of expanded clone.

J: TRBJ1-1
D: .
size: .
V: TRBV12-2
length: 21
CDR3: CASRLAPRPGDRLTVLPEAFF
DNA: TGTGCAAGTCGCTTAGCGCCACGACCGGGGGACAGGCTGACAGTCCTCCCTGAAGCTTTCTTT

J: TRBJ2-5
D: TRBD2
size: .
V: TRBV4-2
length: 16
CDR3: CASSQERTSGSETQYF
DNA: TGTGCCAGCAGCCAAGAAAGGACTAGCGGGAGTGAGACCCAGTACTTC

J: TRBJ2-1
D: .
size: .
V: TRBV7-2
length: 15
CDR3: CASSLLGGAGESMFF
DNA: TGTGCCAGCAGCTTATTGGGCGGAGCAGGGGAGAGCATGTTCTTC

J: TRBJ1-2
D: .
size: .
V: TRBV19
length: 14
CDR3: CASSIVSGFYGYTF
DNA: TGTGCCAGTAGTATTGTAAGCGGCTTCTATGGCTACACCTTC

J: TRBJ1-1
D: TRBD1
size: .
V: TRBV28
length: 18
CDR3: CASSFQEGLPRQGTKTFF
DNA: TGTGCCAGCAGTTTCCAAGAAGGGTTACCGCGACAGGGTACGAAGACTTTCTTT

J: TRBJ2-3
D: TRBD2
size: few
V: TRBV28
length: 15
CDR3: CASSFSAGGPDTQYF
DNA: TGTGCCAGCAGTTTCTCAGCGGGAGGGCCGGATACGCAGTATTTT

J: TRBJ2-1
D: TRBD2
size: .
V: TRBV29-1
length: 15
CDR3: CSVEEGLAVRNEQFF
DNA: TGCAGCGTTGAAGAGGGGCTAGCGGTAAGGAATGAGCAGTTCTTC

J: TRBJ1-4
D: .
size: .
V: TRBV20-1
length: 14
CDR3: CSASSATFRQRGIF
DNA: TGCAGTGCTAGTAGTGCGACGTTCAGACAGAGGGGGATTTTT

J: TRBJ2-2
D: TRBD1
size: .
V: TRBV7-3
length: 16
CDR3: CASSSGRAQGTGELFF
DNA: TGTGCCAGCAGCTCCGGAAGGGCACAGGGGACCGGGGAGCTGTTTTTT

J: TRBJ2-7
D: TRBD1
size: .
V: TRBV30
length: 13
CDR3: CAWSRDRDYEQYF
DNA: TGTGCCTGGAGCCGGGACAGGGACTACGAGCAGTACTTC

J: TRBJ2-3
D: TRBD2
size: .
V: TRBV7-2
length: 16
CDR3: CASSLAGLAGGVTQYF
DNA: TGTGCCAGCAGCTTAGCGGGACTAGCGGGAGGGGTTACGCAGTATTTT

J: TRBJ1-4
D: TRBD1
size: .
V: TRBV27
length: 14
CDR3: CASSLDRRNEKLFF
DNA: TGTGCCAGCAGCCTGGACAGGCGCAATGAAAAACTGTTTTTT

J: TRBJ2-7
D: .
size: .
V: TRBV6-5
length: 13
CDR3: CASRKDSPYEQYF
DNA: TGTGCCAGCAGAAAGGACAGTCCCTACGAGCAGTACTTC

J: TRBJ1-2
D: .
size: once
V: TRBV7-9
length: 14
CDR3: CASSLRRTHYGYTF
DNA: TGTGCCAGCAGCTTAAGGCGGACACACTATGGCTACACCTTC

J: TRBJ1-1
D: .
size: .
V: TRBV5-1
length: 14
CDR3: CASSLVAVNTEAFF
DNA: TGCGCCAGCAGCTTGGTGGCGGTCAACACTGAAGCTTTCTTT

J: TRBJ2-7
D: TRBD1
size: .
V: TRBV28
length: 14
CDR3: CASSLGTGSYEQYF
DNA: TGTGCCAGCAGTTTAGGGACAGGTTCCTACGAGCAGTACTTC

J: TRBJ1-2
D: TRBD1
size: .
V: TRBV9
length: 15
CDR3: CASSPRDSTREGYTF
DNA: TGTGCCAGCAGCCCCCGGGACAGCACCAGGGAGGGCTACACCTTC

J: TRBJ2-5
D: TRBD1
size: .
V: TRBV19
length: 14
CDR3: CASSGQGSVETQYF
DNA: TGTGCCAGTAGTGGACAGGGAAGTGTAGAGACCCAGTACTTC